The clone carrying this TCR beta chain has more than one count but fewer than ten. What it binds is unknown. The sample is drawn from a study of blood T cells in healthy people across ages. The CDR3 spans 14 residues. V lost 0 bases and J lost 8, with 10 bases in between. From germline, CDR1 is ENHRY and CDR2 SYGVKD. Regarding the study as a whole: Total diversity from one million sequenced T cells was likely underestimated. Greater diversity and more naive CD4+ cells were seen in long-lived donors than in aged donors.

A J-beta primer mix and a sample-barcoded 5' primer were used in a second PCR of roughly 7 to 12 cycles. In TCRdb, the 5' RACE reads were re-called with MiXCR into one record per CDR3 protein. The data contain 630,000 or so distinct CDR3 sequences, about 34% of them singletons. The source of this sequence is a woman of 80 years or more in good health. The chain has TRBV10-3 and TRBJ1-4; the D gene is possibly TRBD1 (5 bases). The sample was blood. The CDR3 nucleotides read TGTGCCATCAGTGAGTCTCAGGGTCGAGAAAAACTGTTTTTT. This sequence encodes CAISESQGREKLFF.